Below, one TCR beta chain is given with its context. As yet, its antigen is unknown. This entry comes from a study of shared clonotypes between healthy human individuals. CDR3 length: 13 amino acids. Trimming stripped 0 bases from V and 1 base from J, with 4 bases between. Germline-derived CDR1 and CDR2 are SGHRS and YFSETQ. Study-level findings and limits: Among several donors, roughly 5% of naive CD4 clonotypes were found in common.

CD4+ cells underwent separation, giving CD45RA+ naive and CD45RA-negative memory subsets. This table comes from immunoSEQ multiplex PCR, and its TCRdb copy is limited to in-frame clones, with some not included. Of 850,000 to 1,100,000 clones listed, approximately 80% are singletons. The material sequenced was memory CD4+ T cells from PBMCs. Subset denoted: CD45RA-negative fraction. The V call is TRBV5-1, the J call TRBJ1-1; D remains unclear. The sequence derives from a man between 18 and 29 years old in good health. Some clones in this sample may be carry-over from other donors' samples. CDR3 DNA: TGCGCCAGCAGCTTGGATTGGAACACTGAAGCTTTCTTT. This encodes CASSLDWNTEAFF.